A single sample gave rise to the 9 T cell receptor beta chains below, sequenced in a study of shared clonotypes between healthy human individuals (dated by TCRdb to between 2020 and 2021). The library was obtained by the immunoSEQ multiplex PCR assay. TCRdb obtained this table from immuneACCESS and retained in-frame rearrangements with V and J assigned. These tables miss some clones; where compared with another copy, unresolved V genes account for less than half of the shortfall, and the remainder is unexplained. This sample gives about 1.1 million clones in total; 77% of them show up just once. The top ten clones comprise 0.89% of the sample. The sample taken for sequencing was memory CD4+ T cells from PBMCs. The cell subset or site label, as the study defines it: CD45RA-negative fraction. Receptor source: a man younger than 30 in good health. Some clones in this sample may be carry-over from other donors' samples.

The DNA of the CDR3 is TGTGCCAGCAGCACCGGGACTTTAAACACCGGGGAGCTGTTTTTT. It specifies CASSTGTLNTGELFF. The chain employs TRBV5-4 and TRBJ2-2, with TRBD2 as a possible D gene (6 bases). The CDR3 consists of 15 residues. The germline V gene encodes CDR1 SGHNT and CDR2 YYREEE (reference sequence). With 4 bases removed from V and 2 bases from J, the gap between germline ends came to 12 bases.

V and J are TRBV7-2 and TRBJ1-5; D is ambiguous. CDR1 SGHTA and CDR2 FQGNSA come from the germline V gene. Trimming took 1 base from V and 0 from J, leaving 13 bases between them. The CDR3 spans 17 residues. The CDR3 spells CASSLGLGPNSNQPQHF. As DNA, the CDR3 is TGTGCCAGCAGCTTAGGTTTAGGACCGAATAGCAATCAGCCCCAGCATTTT.

This clone occurred many times. The same CDR3 also results from other DNA sequences found in this sample. This chain joins TRBV2 and TRBJ1-5; D not resolved. This CDR3 spans 13 amino acids. The V gene lost 7 bases and the J gene lost 4 bases, with 11 bases spanning the gap. Germline assignment: CDR1 SNHLY and CDR2 FYNNEI. CDR3 amino acids: CASKGQSNQPQHF. The CDR3 bases are TGTGCCAGCAAAGGGCAGAGTAATCAGCCCCAGCATTTT.

The V and J genes are TRBV18 and TRBJ2-7; 12 bases match TRBD2. The V gene end was trimmed by 0 bases and the J gene end by 7 bases; junction bases not matched to a gene: 10. Germline values: CDR1 KGHSH, CDR2 LQKENI. This CDR3 is built from 17 residues. This CDR3 is CASSPPGLAGSGMEQYF. The CDR3 DNA follows: TGTGCCAGCTCACCACCGGGACTAGCGGGCTCGGGGATGGAGCAGTACTTC.

J is TRBJ2-1 and V is TRBV5-1; 7 nucleotides agree with TRBD1. The germline V gene has CDR1 SGHRS and CDR2 YFSETQ. This CDR3 region has 15 residues. Germline trimming cut 3 bases from V and 5 bases from J; bases unmatched to any gene: 8. The CDR3 region has the DNA TGCGCCAGCAGCTCCGGACAGGTTTCGGACAATGAGCAGTTCTTC. It translates to CASSSGQVSDNEQFF.

The chain employs TRBV28 and TRBJ2-7, with 12 bases lining up with TRBD2. The J segment lost 3 bases and the V segment lost 4 bases, leaving 13 bases of the junction unmatched. CDR3 length: 18 amino acids. CDR1 and CDR2 (germline): MDHEN, SYDVKM. In DNA form, the CDR3 reads TGTGCCAGCAGTTCCGTGCTAGCGGGAGGGACCCCCCTCTACGAGCAGTACTTC. It is translated as CASSSVLAGGTPLYEQYF. Full variable domain (missing parts from reference TRBV28 and TRBJ2-7): DVKVTQSSRYLVKRTGEKVFLECVQDMDHENMFWYRQDPGLGLRLIYFSYDVKMKEKGDIPEGYSVSREKKERFSLILESASTNQTSMYLCASSSVLAGGTPLYEQYFGPGTRLTVT.

The V and J genes are TRBV7-6 and TRBJ2-1, with TRBD2 matching 15 bases. Germline assignment: CDR1 SGHVS and CDR2 FNYEAQ. This CDR3 is built from 20 residues. Trimming cost V 2 bases and J 4 bases; bases outside gene matches: 12. Here the CDR3 DNA reads TGTGCCAGCAGCTTATTAGCGCTTCCGGGACTAGCGGGAGGTTACAATGAGCAGTTCTTC. Its translation is CASSLLALPGLAGGYNEQFF.

The V and J genes are TRBV6-1 and TRBJ2-5; 8 nucleotides align to TRBD1. The DNA end favors TRBJ2-7, so the J call may be wrong. This CDR3 is built from 14 residues. Germline V CDR1 and CDR2: MNHNS, SASEGT. In DNA, the CDR3 is TGTGCCAGCAGCTGGGACAGGACCGCCTACGAGCAGTACTTC. It is translated as CASSWDRTAYEQYF.

In nucleotides, the CDR3 is TGTGCCAGCAGTTTAGGGGGGGGACAGAGGTTTCCAGCCCTCCTACCAGATCAGCCCCAGCATTTT. Amino acids: CASSLGGGQRFPALLPDQPQHF. This chain connects TRBV28 to TRBJ1-5; 7 bases fit TRBD1. V shed 2 bases and J 5 bases; nucleotides not matched to a gene: 27. In germline, CDR1 is MDHEN, CDR2 SYDVKM. The CDR3 length is 22 residues. The full variable domain, rest sourced from reference TRBV28 and TRBJ1-5, is DVKVTQSSRYLVKRTGEKVFLECVQDMDHENMFWYRQDPGLGLRLIYFSYDVKMKEKGDIPEGYSVSREKKERFSLILESASTNQTSMYLCASSLGGGQRFPALLPDQPQHFGDGTRLSIL.